One sample yielded the 8 T cell receptor beta chains listed below, sequenced in a study of immune evolution from preneoplasia to lung adenocarcinoma. Some clones are missing from TCRdb's copy, which holds only in-frame ones; the method was immunoSEQ multiplex PCR. The sample carries a few thousand clones, around three quarters recorded once. The sequenced sample was FFPE minimally invasive lung adenocarcinoma tissue. The origin of the receptors is a person aged 70 to 85 with lung adenocarcinoma.

This sequence joins TRBV19 and TRBJ2-3; D remains ambiguous. Germline CDR1 and CDR2: LNHDA and SQIVND (reference sequence). CDR3 length equals 13 residues. Trimming left V 4 bases short and J 1 base short, with 6 bases between. The CDR3 bases are TGTGCCAGTAGTACTGACCGCACAGATACGCAGTATTTT. Protein sequence: CASSTDRTDTQYF.

V is TRBV2 and J is TRBJ2-5, with TRBD2 matching 8 bases. From germline, CDR1 is SNHLY and CDR2 FYNNEI. The CDR3 runs 17 residues. V was clipped by 7 bases and J by 0 bases; unmatched bases: 13. CDR3: CASKGLREVSNQETQYF. The CDR3 DNA follows: TGTGCCAGCAAAGGTTTGCGGGAGGTCTCAAACCAAGAGACCCAGTACTTC. The complete variable domain, with remaining parts taken from reference TRBV2 and TRBJ2-5, reads EPEVTQTPSHQVTQMGQEVILRCVPISNHLYFYWYRQILGQKVEFLVSFYNNEISEKSEIFDDQFSVERPDGSNFTLKIRSTKLEDSAMYFCASKGLREVSNQETQYFGPGTRLLVL.

The rearrangement joins TRBV9 to TRBJ2-3; D possibly corresponds to TRBD2 (6 bases). Trimming removed 3 bases from V and 6 bases from J, with 17 bases in between. The CDR3 length is 15 residues. Germline-derived CDR1 and CDR2 are SGDLS and YYNGEE. CDR3 nucleotides: TGTGCCAGCAGCGAGGGCTGGGCGGGGCCTGATACGCAGTATTTT. Its translation is CASSEGWAGPDTQYF.

This clone was counted once. The chain employs TRBV2 and TRBJ2-7; 9 nucleotides match TRBD1. After removal of 4 bases from V and 1 base from J, the junction contained 2 bases not matched to a gene. CDR3 length: 14 amino acids. CDR1 SNHLY and CDR2 FYNNEI come from the germline V gene. CDR3 sequence (DNA): TGTGCCAGCAGTGTTGGGACAGGGTCCTACGAGCAGTACTTC. Its protein product is CASSVGTGSYEQYF.

V and J are TRBV7-9 and TRBJ2-6, with D unclear. This CDR3 spans 17 amino acids. V dropped 4 bases and J dropped 1 base, with 14 bases sitting between them. Per germline, CDR1 SEHNR and CDR2 FQNEAQ (reference sequence). For the CDR3, the DNA is TGTGCCAGCAGCTCGGAAAAATCCTTTTCTGGGGCCAACGTCCTGACTTTC. It encodes CASSSEKSFSGANVLTF.

The chain links TRBV5-5 to TRBJ2-1; 7 positions agree with TRBD2. CDR3 length: 15 residues. V gave up 3 bases and J gave up 4 bases; unmatched junction bases: 7. Per the germline V gene, CDR1 is SGHKS and CDR2 is YYEKEE (reference sequence). CDR3 sequence (DNA): TGTGCCAGCAGCTGGGGGGAGGGAGGGTACAATGAGCAGTTCTTC. As protein: CASSWGEGGYNEQFF.

This chain connects TRBV6-1 to TRBJ1-5, with 8 bases aligning to TRBD1. This CDR3 contains 16 residues. V lost 0 bases and J lost 5; bases outside the gene matches: 6. Germline CDR1 reads MNHNS; CDR2 reads SASEGT. The CDR3 coding sequence is TGTGCCAGCAGTGAAGCGTTTACAGGGGGTGATCAGCCCCAGCATTTT. The encoded protein is CASSEAFTGGDQPQHF.

This clone was counted only a few times. This chain joins TRBV11-3 and TRBJ2-7, with TRBD2 identical over 16 bases. The CDR3 extends over 16 amino acids. CDR1 is SGHNT, CDR2 YENEEA, per germline. V dropped 5 bases and J dropped 3; count of bases not matched to a gene: 4. CDR3 region: CASSPGLAGGLYEQYF. CDR3 sequence (DNA): TGTGCCAGCAGCCCGGGACTAGCGGGAGGGCTCTACGAGCAGTACTTC.